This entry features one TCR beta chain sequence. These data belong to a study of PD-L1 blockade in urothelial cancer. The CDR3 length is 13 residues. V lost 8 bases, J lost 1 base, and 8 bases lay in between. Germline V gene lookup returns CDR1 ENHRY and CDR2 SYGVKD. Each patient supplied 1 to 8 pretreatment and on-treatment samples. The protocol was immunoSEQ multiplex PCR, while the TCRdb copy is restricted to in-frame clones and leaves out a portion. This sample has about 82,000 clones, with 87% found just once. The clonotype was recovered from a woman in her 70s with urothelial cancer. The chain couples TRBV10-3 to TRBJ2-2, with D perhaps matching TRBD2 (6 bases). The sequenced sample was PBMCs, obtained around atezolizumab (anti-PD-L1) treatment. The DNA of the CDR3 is TGTGCCATCGGCGGGGTGAACACCGGGGAGCTGTTTTTT. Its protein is CAIGGVNTGELFF.